These T cell receptor beta chains were read from a single sample in a study of cytomegalovirus exposure and HLA in healthy donors. Sequencing used immunoSEQ multiplex PCR; TCRdb keeps in-frame clones, though not all of them. The sample carries 200,000 to 250,000 clones, around four fifths recorded once. The material sequenced was PBMCs. The source is a woman in her thirties or forties in good health and CMV-seronegative. Both conserved end residues are part of each CDR3. A D gene is named only where the DNA matches it firmly. Clone size is stated in some rows and not others, as once, few, many or a class when expanded.

TRBV9	.	.	TRBJ1-5	TGTGCCAGCAGCGAGTGGGACTCCAGTCAGCCCCAGCATTTT	CASSEWDSSQPQHF
TRBV9	.	TRBD2	TRBJ2-1	TGTGCCAGCAGCGTAGCCGGGACTAGTTATGAGCAGTTCTTC	CASSVAGTSYEQFF
TRBV6-5	.	.	TRBJ1-3	TGTGCCAGCAGTTCGGGATACTCTGGAAACACCATATATTTT	CASSSGYSGNTIYF
TRBV15	.	.	TRBJ2-1	TGTGCCACCAGCAGAGACCCGGGTCGGAATGAGCAGTTCTTC	CATSRDPGRNEQFF
TRBV28	.	TRBD1	TRBJ1-1	TGTGCCAGCAGTATCCCAGGGACAGGGAACACTGAAGCTTTCTTT	CASSIPGTGNTEAFF
TRBV4-1	.	.	TRBJ2-7	TGCGCCAGCGCGACTGGGACAAAAGCCTACGAGCAGTACTTC	CASATGTKAYEQYF
TRBV30	.	.	TRBJ1-3	TGTGCCTGGAGCCGGGGAGGCTCTGGAAACACCATATATTTT	CAWSRGGSGNTIYF
TRBV6-5	.	TRBD1	TRBJ1-1	TGTGCCAGTGCAAGAACAGGGGGCGTGGGTGAAGCTTTCTTT	CASARTGGVGEAFF
TRBV30	.	.	TRBJ1-6	TGTGCCTGGAGGTTGGGGGGGGGTTCACCCCTCCACTTT	CAWRLGGGSPLHF
TRBV7-9	.	.	TRBJ2-5	TGTGCCAGTACCCAGCAAGAGACCCAGTACTTC	CASTQQETQYF
TRBV27	.	TRBD1	TRBJ2-7	TGTGCCAGCAGTTCCGGGACAGAGATCTACGAGCAGTACTTC	CASSSGTEIYEQYF
TRBV11-2	once	.	TRBJ2-7	TGTGCCAGCAGCGGAGCAACTAACCCTTATGTGGAGCAGTACTTC	CASSGATNPYVEQYF
TRBV7-2	.	.	TRBJ1-3	TGTGCCAGCAGCTTGGATTCAGCGAACTCTGGAAACACCATATATTTT	CASSLDSANSGNTIYF
TRBV27	.	.	TRBJ2-7	TGTGCCAGCCGACCACTCGGGGGCTACGAGCAGTACTTC	CASRPLGGYEQYF
TRBV5-5	.	TRBD1	TRBJ2-7	TGTGCCAGCAGCGCTAGACAGGGACCCTACGAGCAGTACTTC	CASSARQGPYEQYF
TRBV15	.	.	TRBJ1-2	TGTGCCACCAGCAGAGAAAAACGGTTCAATGAAGGCTACACCTTC	CATSREKRFNEGYTF
TRBV9	.	.	TRBJ2-3	TGTGCCAGCAGCGTAGGAGAGGGGGGGACAGATACGCAGTATTTT	CASSVGEGGTDTQYF
TRBV6-5	.	TRBD2	TRBJ2-5	TGTGCCAGCAGTCGGAGCGGGAGGTGGGGAGAGACCCAGTACTTC	CASSRSGRWGETQYF
TRBV30	.	.	TRBJ2-3	TGTGCCTGGAGTGCTCCGGTTGATACGCAGTATTTT	CAWSAPVDTQYF
TRBV10-2	.	TRBD2	TRBJ2-1	TGCGCCACTCAGTGGGCACTAGCGGGAGCGAATGAGCAGTTCTTC	CATQWALAGANEQFF
TRBV5-1	.	.	TRBJ2-3	TGCGCCAGCAGCTTGGGGCCGGGAACAGATACGCAGTATTTT	CASSLGPGTDTQYF
TRBV28	.	TRBD1	TRBJ1-1	TGTGCCAGCAGTTTCGGGCTCTTACAGGGGGCTGGAGCTTTCTTT	CASSFGLLQGAGAFF
TRBV6-5	few	.	TRBJ2-2	TGTGCCAGCAGTGGACTACCACGCGGGGAGCTGTTTTTT	CASSGLPRGELFF
TRBV19	.	TRBD2	TRBJ2-2	TGTGCCAGTAGTGGGGGACTAGTTTTTTCCGGGGAGCTGTTTTTT	CASSGGLVFSGELFF
TRBV15	.	TRBD1	TRBJ2-4	TGTGCCACCAACCTCGACAGGGGGGCAGACATTCAGTACTTC	CATNLDRGADIQYF
TRBV27	.	TRBD2	TRBJ2-7	TGTGCCAGCAGTTCGGGACTAGCGGGATTCGACGAGCAGTACTTC	CASSSGLAGFDEQYF
TRBV19	.	TRBD2	TRBJ2-2	TGTGCCAGCAGACTAGCGGGAGTCACCGGGGAGCTGTTTTTT	CASRLAGVTGELFF
TRBV5-1	few	TRBD2	TRBJ2-5	TGCGCCAGCAGCTTGGTTAGCGGGAGGCGGCAAGAGACCCAGTACTTC	CASSLVSGRRQETQYF
TRBV2	.	.	TRBJ2-1	TGTGCCAGCAGTGGGGACAGCAAATACACCGGGACTAGCTACAATGAGCAGTTCTTC	CASSGDSKYTGTSYNEQFF
TRBV9	.	.	TRBJ1-1	TGTGCCAGCAGCCCCCAACCACCCGGGACTGAAGCTTTCTTT	CASSPQPPGTEAFF
TRBV19	.	.	TRBJ2-6	TGTGCCAGAAAATCCCTCGAGGGCGACGCTGGGGCCAACGTCCTGACTTTC	CARKSLEGDAGANVLTF
TRBV6-6	.	.	TRBJ1-1	TGTGCCAGCAGTTACTTCGCCAGGACGGGAGTTGAAGCTTTCTTT	CASSYFARTGVEAFF
TRBV19	.	TRBD1	TRBJ1-2	TGTGCCAGTATCCTAGGTGGACAGGGGAGCGCTTATGGCTACACCTTC	CASILGGQGSAYGYTF
TRBV4-2	.	TRBD2	TRBJ2-3	TGTGCCAGCAGCCAATTAGCGGGAGGCCGGGTCGATACGCAGTATTTT	CASSQLAGGRVDTQYF
TRBV27	.	TRBD1	TRBJ2-1	TGTGCCAGCAGTCCAACAGGGGGCTCCTACAATGAGCAGTTCTTC	CASSPTGGSYNEQFF
TRBV10-3	once	.	TRBJ1-2	TGTGCCATCAGTGAACGAGCGGGTAACTATGGCTACACCTTC	CAISERAGNYGYTF
TRBV6-5	.	.	TRBJ2-3	TGTGCCAGCAGTTATATGGCGGCCACAGATACGCAGTATTTT	CASSYMAATDTQYF
TRBV5-1	.	.	TRBJ2-5	.	CASSFRARGLFQTHEQYF
TRBV19	.	.	TRBJ1-2	TGTGCCAGTAAAGGGGGCTATGGCTACACCTTC	CASKGGYGYTF
TRBV28	few	TRBD1	TRBJ1-1	TGTGCCAGCAGGCCATACCGGGACAGTCCCACTGAAGCTTTCTTT	CASRPYRDSPTEAFF
TRBV28	.	.	TRBJ1-5	TGTGCCAGTAACAGGGTCAATCAGCCCCAGCATTTT	CASNRVNQPQHF
TRBV7-2	few	.	TRBJ2-3	TGTGCCAGCAGCTCTCGGACGTCCCCGGGACGGGACATAGAATTT	CASSSRTSPGRDIEF
TRBV9	.	.	TRBJ2-4	TGTGCCAGCAGCCCCGGTTCGCGCTCGCCAGGCAAAAACATTCAGTACTTC	CASSPGSRSPGKNIQYF
TRBV9	.	TRBD2	TRBJ2-1	TGTGCCAGCAGCCTGGGACTAGCGGGAGCCTACAATGAGCAGTTCTTC	CASSLGLAGAYNEQFF